This paragraph covers one TCR beta chain sequence. Its antigen is not known. The data are from a study of cytomegalovirus exposure and HLA in healthy donors. The wider study: A preliminary data release comprised 80 million or so unique TCRs obtained from HLA-typed donors.

PCR amplification relied on 60 Vbeta primers (plus 13 Jbeta primers). Sequencing was performed with immunoSEQ multiplex PCR; in TCRdb, only in-frame clones are kept and a portion is missing. Of some 150,000 clones listed, about 79% are singletons. Study-wide findings and caveats: When analyzed later, the rates of TCR association showed variation by HLA locus, with DRB1 the most and HLA-C the fewest. In a later analysis, an Asian-associated ancestry cluster reportedly showed fewer N-insertions than the approximately 700-donor mean.

This CDR3 spans 17 amino acids. V lost 4 bases and J lost 0, with 13 bases in between. CDR1 is SGHDN and CDR2 is FVKESK in the germline V gene. This clonotype was sampled from a man in his forties in good health and CMV-seropositive. The rearrangement joins TRBV14 to TRBJ1-6; D gene unclear. The sample comprised PBMCs. DNA of the CDR3: TGTGCCAGCAGCCTTATGACATCCGGCTCCTATAATTCACCCCTCCACTTT. Its translation: CASSLMTSGSYNSPLHF.